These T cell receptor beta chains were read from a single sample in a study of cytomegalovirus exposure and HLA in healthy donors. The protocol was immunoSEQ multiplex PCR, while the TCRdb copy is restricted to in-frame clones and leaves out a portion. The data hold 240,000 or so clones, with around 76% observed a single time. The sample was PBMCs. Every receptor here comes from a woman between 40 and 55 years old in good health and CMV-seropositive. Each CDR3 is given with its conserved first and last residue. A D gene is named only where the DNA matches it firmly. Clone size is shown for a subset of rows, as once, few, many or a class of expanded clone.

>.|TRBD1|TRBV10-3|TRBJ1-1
CATGTGENTEAFF
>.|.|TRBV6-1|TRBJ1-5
CASSVQQGNQPQHF
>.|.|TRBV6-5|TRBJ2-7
CASSRSAVLGIEQYF
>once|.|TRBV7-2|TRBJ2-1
CASSPDTSSYNEQFF
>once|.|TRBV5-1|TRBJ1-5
CASSPTGSNQPQHF
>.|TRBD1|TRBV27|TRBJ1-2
CASRGTGQNYGYTF
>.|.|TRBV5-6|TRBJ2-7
CASSFFQSWGENYEQYF
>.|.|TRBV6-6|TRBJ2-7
CASSWESTRREQYF
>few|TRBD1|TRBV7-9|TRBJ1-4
CASSSLTGTDEKLFF
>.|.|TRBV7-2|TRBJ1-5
CASSLTSRSNQPQHF
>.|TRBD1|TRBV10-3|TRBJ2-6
CAISVVERDRGSSGANVLTF
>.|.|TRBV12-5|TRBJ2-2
CASGLVLWQGRTGELFF
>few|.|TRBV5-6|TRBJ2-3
CASSVAGAETQYF
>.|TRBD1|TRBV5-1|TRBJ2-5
CASSPGQVGETQYF
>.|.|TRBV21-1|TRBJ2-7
CASSKSGVGEQYF
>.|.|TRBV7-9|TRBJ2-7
CASSPGYEQYF
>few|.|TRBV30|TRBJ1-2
CAWTISGGGGYTF